This TCR beta chain was obtained from a study of beta chain features in type 1 diabetes. Sequencing targeted expressed TCRB transcripts, as all isolated RNA had been reverse transcribed. The protocol was immunoSEQ multiplex PCR, while the TCRdb copy is restricted to in-frame clones and leaves out a portion. The sample gives around 200,000 clones, approximately 13% of which show up once; 0.62% is in the top ten. V was shortened by 3 bases and J by 6 bases, with 6 bases between the two germline ends. The germline V gene encodes CDR1 MDHEN and CDR2 SYDVKM. The CDR3 extends over 12 amino acids. The authors sorted CD4+ naive, central memory, regulatory and stem cell-like memory cells via CD45RO/CCR7/CD25/CD127/CD95/CD27. Sorting gave populations that all exceeded 95% purity.

This chain links TRBV28 with TRBJ2-1, with no clear D. This clonotype originated in a woman aged 18-29 years in good health. Sequenced: central memory CD4+ T cells from blood. DNA of the CDR3: TGTGCCAGCAGTTTTTTGAGCAATGAGCAGTTCTTC. The encoded protein is CASSFLSNEQFF.